What follows are 14 T cell receptor beta chains derived from one specimen sequenced in a study of cytomegalovirus exposure and HLA in healthy donors. Both 60 Vbeta primers and 13 Jbeta primers went into the PCR. The assay was immunoSEQ multiplex PCR, and TCRdb's table has in-frame clones only and misses some. This sample yields 100,000 to 150,000 clones, of which approximately 73% are seen a single time; 4.5% to 5% belongs to the top ten. Sequencing was done on a sample of PBMCs. These TCRs come from a man between 60 and 75 years old in good health and CMV-seropositive.

J is TRBJ2-5 and V is TRBV5-4; possibly TRBD2 for D (6 bases). The CDR3 covers 17 residues. Germline V lookup: CDR1 SGHNT, CDR2 YYREEE (reference sequence). Trimming removed 1 base at V and 1 base at J, with 17 bases between. CDR3 DNA: TGTGCCAGCAGCTTGTTAGGGAGGCGGGTCTCCCAAGAGACCCAGTACTTC. It specifies CASSLLGRRVSQETQYF. The whole variable domain, remainder taken from reference TRBV5-4 and TRBJ2-5, is ETGVTQSPTHLIKTRGQQVTLRCSSQSGHNTVSWYQQALGQGPQFIFQYYREEENGRGNFPPRFSGLQFPNYSSELNVNALELDDSALYLCASSLLGRRVSQETQYFGPGTRLLVL.

A remark on this clone: This specimen includes other DNA sequences encoding the same CDR3. The chain is built from TRBV5-1 and TRBJ2-5, with 7 nucleotides matching TRBD2. The V segment lost 1 base and the J segment 1 base; nucleotides outside the gene matches: 1. The germline CDR1 and CDR2 sequences are SGHRS and YFSETQ. The CDR3 sequence is 14 residues long. CDR3 loop: CASSLSGGQETQYF. The CDR3 DNA is TGCGCCAGCAGCTTGTCGGGGGGCCAAGAGACCCAGTACTTC.

The chain joins TRBV5-1 to TRBJ2-7, with 8 bases identical to TRBD1. This CDR3 region has 15 residues. J lost 0 bases, V lost 1 base, and 3 bases had no gene match. From germline, CDR1 is SGHRS and CDR2 YFSETQ. The CDR3 nucleotides are TGCGCCAGCAGCTTGACAGGGGGATACTCCTACGAGCAGTACTTC. Translating it yields CASSLTGGYSYEQYF.

The chain is built from TRBV29-1 and TRBJ2-3, with 13 positions matching TRBD2. The CDR3 covers 13 residues. V shed 5 bases, J shed 7 bases, and the junction held 3 bases outside the gene matches. Germline-derived CDR1 and CDR2 are SQVTM and ANQGSEA. This CDR3 is CSVLTSGGNTQYF. The CDR3 bases are TGCAGCGTTTTGACTAGCGGGGGGAATACGCAGTATTTT.

The V gene is TRBV28, the J gene TRBJ2-3; D is perhaps TRBD2 (5 bases). The ends were cut back, 7 bases at V and 3 bases at J, with 11 bases in the middle. The CDR3 is 13 amino acids. Germline V CDR1 and CDR2: MDHEN, SYDVKM. CDR3 amino acids: CASISGLTDTQYF. The CDR3, as DNA: TGTGCCAGCATAAGCGGATTAACAGATACGCAGTATTTT.

The V call is TRBV23-1, the J call TRBJ1-5; D is uncertain. TRBV23-1 is given ORF status, its function remaining uncertain. Deletions cut 0 bases from V and 4 bases from J, with 7 bases between. This CDR3 has 14 residues. CDR3 sequence reads: CASSQSRANQPQHF. The CDR3 DNA reads TGCGCCAGCAGTCAATCGAGGGCTAATCAGCCCCAGCATTTT.

This clone was seen more than once but under ten times. The CDR3 region is CASSEGSGVGSPLHF. DNA for the CDR3: TGTGCCAGCAGCGAGGGGTCGGGGGTTGGTTCACCCCTCCACTTT. The chain combines TRBV28 with TRBJ1-6, with D perhaps matching TRBD1 (5 bases). The CDR3 consists of 15 residues. Germline assignment: CDR1 MDHEN and CDR2 SYDVKM. Trimming took 6 bases from V and 9 from J, leaving 18 bases between them. Supplemented by reference TRBV28 and TRBJ1-6, the full variable domain reads DVKVTQSSRYLVKRTGEKVFLECVQDMDHENMFWYRQDPGLGLRLIYFSYDVKMKEKGDIPEGYSVSREKKERFSLILESASTNQTSMYLCASSEGSGVGSPLHFGNGTRLTVT.

V gene TRBV19 combines with J gene TRBJ2-7; the match to TRBD2 covers 8 bases. Per the germline V gene, CDR1 is LNHDA and CDR2 is SQIVND (reference sequence). The V gene end was trimmed by 11 bases and the J gene end by 1 base; junction bases not matched to a gene: 19. This CDR3 is built from 17 residues. CDR3 amino acids: CAYIEFKRGPCSYEQYF. The CDR3 DNA sequence: TGTGCCTACATAGAGTTCAAGCGGGGGCCTTGTTCCTACGAGCAGTACTTC.

This chain joins TRBV4-1 and TRBJ2-3; D is unresolved. Trimming took 0 bases from V and 8 from J, leaving 9 bases between them. CDR1 and CDR2 from the germline V gene are MGHRA and YSYEKL. The CDR3 covers 13 residues. In DNA, the CDR3 is TGCGCCAGCAGCCAAGAACCCCCCGGTACGCAGTATTTT. As protein: CASSQEPPGTQYF.

This clone occurred a few times. The V call is TRBV5-4, the J call TRBJ2-5, with D perhaps matching TRBD1 (6 bases). CDR1 is SGHNT and CDR2 is YYREEE in the germline V gene (reference sequence). The CDR3 runs to 13 residues. Trimming removed 0 bases at V and 6 bases at J, with 9 bases between. The CDR3 DNA follows: TGTGCCAGCAGCTTGGGAGGGGGTAAGACCCAGTACTTC. It yields the protein CASSLGGGKTQYF.

This clone was seen only a few times. The chain carries TRBV6-5 and TRBJ1-3; D gene unclear. Looked up from germline, CDR1 is MNHEY and CDR2 is SVGAGI. Deletions cut 0 bases from V and 0 bases from J, with 6 bases between. The CDR3 totals 15 residues. This CDR3 reads CASSYSADSGNTIYF. The CDR3 region has the DNA TGTGCCAGCAGTTACTCGGCAGACTCTGGAAACACCATATATTTT.

As concerns this clone: One junction end disagrees with the germline gene, perhaps due to a read error. This chain joins TRBV7-7 and TRBJ2-5; weak D call: TRBD1 (6 bases). In germline, CDR1 is SSHAT, CDR2 FNYEAQ (reference sequence). The CDR3 loop spans 14 amino acids. In nucleotides, the CDR3 is TGTGCTAGCAGCTTGCTCACAGGGCAAGAGACCCAGTACTTC. This codes for CASSLLTGQETQYF.

The genes are TRBV7-9 and TRBJ1-2, with 7 bases lining up with TRBD1. CDR3 length equals 14 residues. Germline CDR1 reads SEHNR; CDR2 reads FQNEAQ (reference sequence). The V segment lost 6 bases and the J segment 7 bases; nucleotides outside the gene matches: 11. The CDR3 here is CASRQQGIAGGYTF. In DNA, the CDR3 is TGTGCCAGCAGACAACAGGGGATAGCTGGTGGCTACACCTTC.

CDR3 region: CASSPLITSGGIYNEQFF. As DNA, the CDR3 is TGTGCCAGCAGCCCCCTTATAACTAGCGGGGGGATATACAATGAGCAGTTCTTC. This rearrangement joins TRBV9 to TRBJ2-1; 12 bases agree with TRBD2. CDR3 size: 18 residues. Germline CDR1 is SGDLS and CDR2 is YYNGEE. Trimming removed 4 bases from V and 4 bases from J; junction bases left unmatched: 12.